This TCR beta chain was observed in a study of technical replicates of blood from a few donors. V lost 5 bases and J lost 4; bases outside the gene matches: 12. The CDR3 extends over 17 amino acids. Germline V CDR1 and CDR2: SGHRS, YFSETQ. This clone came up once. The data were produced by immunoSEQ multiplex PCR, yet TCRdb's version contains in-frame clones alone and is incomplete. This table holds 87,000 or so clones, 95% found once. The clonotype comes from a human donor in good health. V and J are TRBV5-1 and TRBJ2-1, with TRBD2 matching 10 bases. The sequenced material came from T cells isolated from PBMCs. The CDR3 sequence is CASRVSGRVVGYNEQFF. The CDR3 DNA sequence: TGCGCCAGCAGGGTAAGCGGGAGGGTCGTGGGGTACAATGAGCAGTTCTTC. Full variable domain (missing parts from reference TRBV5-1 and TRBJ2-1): KAGVTQTPRYLIKTRGQQVTLSCSPISGHRSVSWYQQTPGQGLQFLFEYFSETQRNKGNFPGRFSGRQFSNSRSEMNVSTLELGDSALYLCASRVSGRVVGYNEQFFGPGTRLTVL.